This T cell receptor beta chain was identified in a study of T cell responses to AZD1222 COVID-19 vaccine (dated by TCRdb to 2020 to 2022). Broadly, across the study: TCR sequencing was performed for 230 to 250 trial participants, of whom some 200 were given two doses of AZD1222 and around 25 were given two doses of MenACWY control vaccine. Trial participants were enrolled into age subgroups of 18-55, 56-69 and 70-plus years, which contained about 150, 27 and 61 TCR-sequenced participants, respectively.

Here is what the overall study found, with its caveats: Reportedly, close to half of the unique spike-specific TCRs recognized epitopes lying outside the regions that are mutated in the B.1.351 and B.1.1.7 variants. Participants were mostly white British, with more females than males. The authors suggested clonal diversity may have been underestimated. In the small 56-69-year group, the increase in depth fell short of significance, most likely because of low power. The whole spike protein was spanned by vaccine-associated CD4 TCRs, and dominant responses were seen in regions 160-218 and 743-854. Spike-specific TCR breadth and depth rose significantly after two AZD1222 doses compared with day 0 and with MenACWY recipients. Because no day 14 peak-response samples were available, the repertoires could be characterized only after the peak T cell response. Conclusions about previously exposed vaccinees were limited because only six or seven AZD1222 recipients were SARS-CoV-2 seropositive at baseline.

The CDR3 regions of human TCRbeta chains were analyzed by immunosequencing. The published analysis was carried out like this. Repertoire TCRs were matched against a reference library of SARS-CoV-2-specific TCRs generated with the MIRA antigen-specificity platform. Breadth meant the fraction of unique TCRs that were SARS-CoV-2-associated, whereas depth meant the fraction of total T cells that were SARS-CoV-2-associated. Each spike-specific TCR was assigned to its reactive spike region and to a CD4 or CD8 class using the MIRA data. Log10-transformed breadth and depth values were compared by one-way ANOVA with Sidak's multiple comparisons tests. TCRdb provides this immuneACCESS table in a form limited to in-frame rearrangements. Some clones are lacking; in checked studies, under half of them reflect an unresolved V gene, and why the rest are absent is not known. V and J calls and clone size come straight from that table; D and trimming were deduced from the DNA. The sample has some 180,000 clones on record, 91% of them singletons. 1.5% to 2% of the sample lies in the top ten.

What the time point label conveys for this sample: about 28 days (+/-7) after the second vaccine dose. AZD1222 recipients whose second dose came at about 4 weeks and those whose second dose came at about 12 weeks were combined into one group, since spike-specific TCR depth and breadth did not differ between the two schedules. Vaccinee samples were obtained from the UK trials COV001 and COV002, which included a single-blind randomized controlled phase 2/3 trial of AZD1222 (ChAdOx1 nCoV-19) in healthy adults. For TCRbeta chain sequencing, PBMC samples from trial participants were taken at day 0 and at day 28 after the second dose. Reading the germline V gene (reference sequence) gives CDR1 SEHNR and CDR2 FQNEAQ. Ends trimmed: V by 5 bases, J by 4 bases; bases unmatched to a gene: 8. The CDR3 runs 15 residues from the cysteine to the phenylalanine. Only the CDR3 DNA is retained, 45 bases long and in frame from the first base.

A note on this clone: Its specific antigen is unknown. One base away there is no much larger clone; base qualities are not given.

This receptor was identified in an adult who received the AZD1222 COVID-19 vaccine. Here the sequenced sample was peripheral blood, taken 28 days after the second AZD1222 dose. The rearrangement joined TRBV7-9 to TRBJ1-1; 9 of the junction bases match TRBD1. CDR3 reads: CASSLETGGVTEAFF. In nucleotides, the sequence is TGTGCCAGCAGCCTAGAGACAGGGGGAGTCACTGAAGCTTTCTTT.